Listed here is a single T cell receptor beta chain. Its target antigen remains unknown. One base away there is no much larger clone; base qualities are not given. In Seattle, one collaborating source enrolled patients while the infection was active and tracked those patients longitudinally over the course of disease. Each collaborating institution followed its own protocols to collect whole blood in K2EDTA tubes. For TCRbeta analysis, collaborator samples were shipped as frozen whole blood, as isolated PBMCs, or as DNA extracted from either sample type. These data originate in a study of blood T cell repertoires in COVID-19 (dated by TCRdb to 2018 to 2020). Study-level background: Collaborator samples came from the United States, Italy and Spain and covered acute and convalescent phases of COVID-19. The prospective study material was composed of cDNA or gDNA derived from T cells, B-cell-depleted T cells, or PBMCs. The dataset comprised deeply sampled blood TCRbeta repertoires from subjects exposed to, actively infected with, or recovered from COVID-19. A freely available public database, intended as a resource for researchers studying the immune response to SARS-CoV-2, is where the repertoires were released. Samples were obtained from the ongoing ImmuneRACE study (first 160 participants) and from 950 to 1,500 subjects provided by 6 global collaborators. Nearly every sample came with metadata listing a de-identified subject ID, COVID-19 status, age in years and sex. Where available, HLA class I and class II types were taken from metadata supplied by the sample provider and were not determined by assay-based typing. Findings and caveats that apply to the study as a whole: The amount of clinical and demographic metadata varied by source and participant and was provided uncurated.

The immunoSEQ Assay, a bias-controlled multiplex PCR, was used to amplify TCRbeta CDR3 regions from genomic DNA. From the authors' description of their analysis: The number of nucleated cells in each sample was estimated by amplification of reference gene primers within the assay. To quantify the absolute abundance of each unique TCRbeta CDR3 rearrangement, sequence reads were collapsed and filtered. For each sample, productive Simpson clonality was calculated as the square root of Simpson's diversity index across productive rearrangements. What TCRdb holds here is the immuneACCESS table cut down to in-frame rearrangements. Part of the clones is not present; checked against another copy, under half of the missing clones reflect an unresolved V gene, and the others are unexplained. V and J calls and clone size are as listed in that table; D and trimming were resolved from the DNA. Within this sample are about 250,000 clones, with about 91% of them counted one time only. The ten largest clones represent roughly 6.8% of the sample.

V and J are truncated by 6 bases and 4 bases respectively, leaving an intervening sequence of 19 bases. The germline V gene yields ENHRY for CDR1 and SYGVKD for CDR2. The CDR3 spans 16 residues, from the cysteine through the phenylalanine. Of the read, only the CDR3 DNA is kept; its 48 bases are in frame from base 1. The chain uses TRBV10-3 and TRBJ1-5; the D gene cannot be named for sure. Sequencing used peripheral blood. The source of this sequence is a woman in her twenties or thirties with COVID-19, enrolled during active disease. The nucleotide sequence reads as follows: TGTGCCATCAGCCCCACCCCGAGCGGGCATAATCAGCCCCAGCATTTT. This is translated as CAISPTPSGHNQPQHF.